The clone carrying this TCR beta chain was observed a handful of times. Its antigen is not identified. These data are taken from a study of cytomegalovirus exposure and HLA in healthy donors. Study-wide background: Out of approximately 170 million T cells, an earlier analysis found some 110 million unique TCR beta sequences in total. Notes on the study in general: A later analysis showed TCR association rates differing by HLA locus, peaking at DRB1 and lowest at HLA-C. Previously analyzed data showed that most TCR beta V segments were productive at a frequency of about 87% or about 30%.

The CDR3 is made up of 12 amino acids. CDR1 LGHNA and CDR2 YSLEER come from the germline V gene. Trimming took off 0 bases at V and 3 bases at J, with 3 bases between the two ends. The PCR was carried out with 60 Vbeta primers and 13 Jbeta primers. Data came from immunoSEQ multiplex PCR; TCRdb stores just in-frame clones and leaves some out. The sample has 130,000 to 150,000 clones; about a tenth are singletons. Sequencing was carried out using PBMCs. The chain uses TRBV4-3 and TRBJ2-7; D not resolved. This sequence originates from a male donor in good health and CMV-seronegative. CDR3 sequence (DNA): TGCGCCAGCAGCCAAGATAACTACGAGCAGTACTTC. Protein sequence: CASSQDNYEQYF.